This T cell receptor (beta chain) was captured by sequencing in a study of cytomegalovirus exposure and HLA in healthy donors. Assay used: immunoSEQ multiplex PCR; TCRdb lists only in-frame clones, some missing. The sample holds 160,000 or so clones; about four fifths are singletons and the top ten take roughly 10%. The ends were cut back, 5 bases at V and 5 bases at J, with 14 bases in the middle. The CDR3 totals 14 residues. Germline CDR1 and CDR2: SGHTA and FQGNSA. This clone was picked up one time. The target antigen is unknown. Study-wide results and caveats: Subsequent analysis revealed that first-cohort TCR clusters tended to co-occur in the approximately 120 validation repertoires. The authors enumerated around 150 TCR beta chains as linked to cytomegalovirus. There were a few CMV-associated chains whose specificity for CMV antigens was confirmed in vitro. Despite most TCR sequences being rare, some public TCRs occurred in many donors.

The clonotype was recovered from a young man in good health and CMV-seropositive. The chain has TRBV7-2 and TRBJ2-3; the D gene is possibly TRBD2 (6 bases). Sequenced: PBMCs. The CDR3 spells CASSLRGTGDTQYF. CDR3 DNA sequence: TGTGCCAGCAGCCTGCGGGGAACGGGAGATACGCAGTATTTT. Complete variable domain (other parts from reference TRBV7-2 and TRBJ2-3): GAGVSQSPSNKVTEKGKDVELRCDPISGHTALYWYRQSLGQGLEFLIYFQGNSAPDKSGLPSDRFSAERTGGSVSTLTIQRTQQEDSAVYLCASSLRGTGDTQYFGPGTRLTVL.